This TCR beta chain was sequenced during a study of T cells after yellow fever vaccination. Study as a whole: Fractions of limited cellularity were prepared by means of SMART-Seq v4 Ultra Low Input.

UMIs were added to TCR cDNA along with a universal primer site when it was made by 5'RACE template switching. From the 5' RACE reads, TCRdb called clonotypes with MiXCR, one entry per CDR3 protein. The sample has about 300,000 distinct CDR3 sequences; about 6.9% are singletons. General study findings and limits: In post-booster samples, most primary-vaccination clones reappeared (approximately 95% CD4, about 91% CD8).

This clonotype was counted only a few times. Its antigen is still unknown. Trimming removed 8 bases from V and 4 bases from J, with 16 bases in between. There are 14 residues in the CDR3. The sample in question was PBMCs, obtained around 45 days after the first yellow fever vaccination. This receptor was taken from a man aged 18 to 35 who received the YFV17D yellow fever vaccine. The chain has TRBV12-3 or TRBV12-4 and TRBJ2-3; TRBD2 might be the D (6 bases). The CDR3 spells CASFDASVSDTQYF. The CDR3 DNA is TGTGCCAGCTTCGACGCTAGCGTCTCAGATACGCAGTATTTT.